These 6 T cell receptor beta chains were sequenced from one sample in a study of T cells in Graves' hyperthyroidism and ophthalmopathy. The TCR beta CDR3 regions underwent amplification using RNA transcripts as the source. First-round RT-PCR with HTBI primers amplified the TCR CDR3 region. TCRdb passed the multiplex PCR reads through MiXCR, listing each CDR3 protein once. The table has 650,000 to 750,000 distinct CDR3 sequences, 14% seen once. Specimen: blood. The receptors shown here come from a woman aged 18-29 years with Graves' hyperthyroidism.

This clonotype was seen ten or more times. J is TRBJ2-1 and V is TRBV13, with 8 positions matching TRBD1. Germline V gene data show CDR1 as PRHDT and CDR2 as FYEKMQ (reference sequence). V lost 5 bases to trimming and J lost 4 bases; unmatched junction nucleotides: 10. There are 16 residues in the CDR3. The CDR3 is CASSLLPGQEYNEQFF. In DNA, the CDR3 is TGTGCCAGCAGCCTACTCCCGGGACAGGAGTACAATGAGCAGTTCTTC.

This clonotype was recorded many times. The CDR3 loop is CASSLVGFQETQYF. The DNA of the CDR3 is TGTGCCAGCAGTCTTGTAGGGTTTCAAGAGACCCAGTACTTC. This sequence joins TRBV27 and TRBJ2-5; no clear D. V was trimmed by 5 bases and J by 2 bases, leaving 12 bases between them. Germline-derived CDR1 and CDR2 are MNHEY and SMNVEV (reference sequence). This CDR3 has 14 residues.

This clonotype was recorded a few times. The CDR3 here is CASSRNSGSSHEQYF. The CDR3 DNA reads as TGCGCCAGCAGCCGTAATAGCGGGAGCTCACACGAGCAGTACTTC. The chain employs TRBV4-1 and TRBJ2-7, with TRBD2 identical over 9 bases. In germline, CDR1 is MGHRA, CDR2 YSYEKL. The J segment lost 5 bases and the V segment lost 4 bases, leaving 9 bases of the junction unmatched. This CDR3 is 15 amino acids long.

This clonotype was seen at least ten times. V and J are TRBV28 and TRBJ2-3; the D gene is possibly TRBD1 (5 bases). CDR1 and CDR2 from the germline V gene are MDHEN and SYDVKM. Trimming removed 6 bases at V and 1 base at J, with 11 bases between. There are 14 residues in the CDR3. CDR3 sequence: CASSLRGRTDTQYF. In DNA, the CDR3 is TGTGCCAGCAGCTTAAGGGGCCGCACAGATACGCAGTATTTT.

This clonotype occurred a few times. V and J are TRBV7-9 and TRBJ1-1, with 7 bases fitting TRBD1. CDR3 size: 14 residues. Germline CDR1 and CDR2: SEHNR and FQNEAQ (reference sequence). The V and J ends lost 5 bases and 3 bases, in that order; junction bases with no gene match: 6. Here the CDR3 reads CASSPTGADTEAFF. CDR3 bases: TGTGCCAGCAGCCCTACAGGGGCGGACACTGAAGCTTTCTTT.

This clonotype was counted many times. The rearrangement joins TRBV18 to TRBJ2-3; D is uncertain. The CDR3 loop spans 12 amino acids. V lost 6 bases, J lost 6 bases, and 10 bases lay in between. Germline V CDR1 and CDR2: KGHSH, LQKENI. The CDR3 loop reads CASSTYEDTQYF. The CDR3 coding sequence is TGTGCCAGCTCCACATATGAGGATACGCAGTATTTT.